The 28 T cell receptor beta chains presented below share a single source sample, sequenced in a study of blood T cells in healthy people across ages. The authors ran a second PCR of roughly 6 to 12 cycles using a sample-barcoded 5' primer and a J-beta primer mix. MiXCR, run by TCRdb on the 5' RACE reads, gives a single entry per CDR3 protein. The top ten hold around a third of the sample, which has about 680,000 distinct CDR3 sequences, roughly 50% seen once. The specimen sequenced was blood. The receptors shown here come from a woman aged 55-70 years in good health.

The table lists this clonotype with a count of one. The chain joins TRBV20-1 to TRBJ2-4; 7 bases are shared with TRBD2. With V trimmed by 2 bases and J by 13 bases, 17 bases remained unmatched. Germline V gene sequence: CDR1 DFQATT, CDR2 SNEGSKA (reference sequence). The CDR3 length is 15 residues. For the CDR3, the DNA is TGCAGTGCTAGACCCCTAAGCGGGGCCTCGGGGGAGCAGTACTTC. Protein: CSARPLSGASGEQYF.

The chain employs TRBV7-2 and TRBJ2-5; maybe TRBD2 (6 bases). The CDR3 spans 12 residues. CDR1 and CDR2 from the germline V gene are SGHTA and FQGNSA. V was cut by 7 bases and J by 4 bases, with 10 bases left in between. The CDR3: CASNPGVETQYF. CDR3 DNA sequence: TGTGCCAGCAATCCGGGAGTAGAGACCCAGTACTTC. Based on the CDR3 plus reference TRBV7-2 and TRBJ2-5, the full variable domain is GAGVSQSPSNKVTEKGKDVELRCDPISGHTALYWYRQSLGQGLEFLIYFQGNSAPDKSGLPSDRFSAERTGGSVSTLTIQRTQQEDSAVYLCASNPGVETQYFGPGTRLLVL.

This clonotype was seen a handful of times. The chain combines TRBV6-1 with TRBJ1-2, with unresolved D. The CDR3 spans 14 residues. The V gene lost 2 bases and the J gene lost 4 bases, with 11 bases spanning the gap. Germline V gene data show CDR1 as MNHNS and CDR2 as SASEGT. CDR3 DNA: TGTGCCAGCAGTGAATCGGGGTTAAGCTATGGCTACACCTTC. It yields the protein CASSESGLSYGYTF.

On this clonotype: A read error is possible here, since a much larger clone lies one base away. The chain recombines TRBV20-1 with TRBJ2-1; 11 nucleotides match TRBD2. The CDR3 is 14 amino acids. V was clipped by 5 bases and J by 8 bases; unmatched bases: 8. In germline, CDR1 is DFQATT, CDR2 SNEGSKA (reference sequence). The CDR3 loop is CSAPLAGAGDEQFF. The CDR3 DNA reads TGCAGTGCTCCACTAGCGGGAGCGGGAGATGAGCAGTTCTTC.

This clonotype was found a few times. This chain uses TRBV2 with TRBJ1-1, with unresolved D. Trimming removed 7 bases at V and 12 bases at J, with 15 bases between. This CDR3 has 11 residues. The germline CDR1 and CDR2 sequences are SNHLY and FYNNEI. This chain's CDR3 is CASTGGDQTFF. The CDR3 DNA is TGTGCCAGCACTGGAGGAGACCAGACTTTCTTT.

This clonotype showed up many times. A single base separates this from a much larger clone, so it may be a read error. The chain is built from TRBV9 and TRBJ2-7; the D gene is possibly TRBD2 (6 bases). V was trimmed by 4 bases and J by 3 bases, leaving 17 bases between them. From germline, CDR1 is SGDLS and CDR2 YYNGEE. The CDR3 sequence is 15 residues long. The CDR3 reads CASSPALSSVYEQYF. CDR3 DNA sequence: TGTGCCAGCAGCCCTGCCTTATCTAGCGTCTACGAGCAGTACTTC. Supplemented by reference TRBV9 and TRBJ2-7, the full variable domain reads DSGVTQTPKHLITATGQRVTLRCSPRSGDLSVYWYQQSLDQGLQFLIQYYNGEERAKGNILERFSAQQFPDLHSELNLSSLELGDSALYFCASSPALSSVYEQYFGPGTRLTVT.

There are a few counts of this clonotype. This rearrangement joins TRBV7-3 to TRBJ2-5; no clear D. The CDR3 runs to 14 residues. CDR1 is SGHTA and CDR2 is FQGTGA in the germline V gene. With 5 bases removed from V and 4 bases from J, the gap between germline ends came to 14 bases. For the CDR3, the DNA is TGTGCCAGCAGCGCGGACCCAATAGCAGAGACCCAGTACTTC. It specifies CASSADPIAETQYF.

The chain has TRBV2 and TRBJ2-5; 9 nucleotides line up with TRBD2. V shed 11 bases and J 2 bases; nucleotides not matched to a gene: 6. This CDR3 contains 13 residues. Looked up from germline, CDR1 is SNHLY and CDR2 is FYNNEI. The CDR3 DNA reads as TGTGCCGGCGGGAGGGAGAAACAAGAGACCCAGTACTTC. This codes for CAGGREKQETQYF.

In its sample, this clonotype was seen a few times. This sequence joins TRBV20-1 and TRBJ1-2, with TRBD1 as a possible D gene (5 bases). This CDR3 spans 12 amino acids. In germline, CDR1 is DFQATT, CDR2 SNEGSKA (reference sequence). Trimming took 5 bases from V and 4 from J, leaving 11 bases between them. CDR3 DNA sequence: TGCAGTGCTGGAAGAGACAGCTATGGCTACACCTTC. Translation gives CSAGRDSYGYTF.

V and J are TRBV7-8 and TRBJ2-1; D uncertain. The J call could be wrong; TRBJ2-7 is a better fit for the DNA end. This CDR3 has 13 residues. Germline V CDR1 and CDR2: SGHVS, FQNEAQ. The CDR3 sequence is CASSLGIIDEQYF. CDR3 bases: TGTGCCAGCAGCTTAGGGATCATCGACGAGCAGTACTTC.

The rearrangement joins TRBV3-1 to TRBJ1-4, with D uncertain. The CDR3 contains 14 residues. From germline, CDR1 is LGHDT and CDR2 YNNKEL (reference sequence). Trimming took 0 bases from V and 4 from J, leaving 6 bases between them. The CDR3 protein is CASSQDTINEKLFF. The CDR3 bases are TGTGCCAGCAGCCAAGATACAATTAATGAAAAACTGTTTTTT.

The chain links TRBV6-2 or TRBV6-3 to TRBJ2-3; TRBD2 matches at 12 bases. The CDR3 extends over 18 amino acids. Germline loops: CDR1 MNHEY, CDR2 SVGEGT. J gave up 0 bases and V 6 bases, and 10 bases lay outside the gene matches. CDR3 nucleotide sequence: TGTGCCAGCAGGGACGGACTAGCGGGAAAGGGGAGCACAGATACGCAGTATTTT. Amino acid sequence: CASRDGLAGKGSTDTQYF.

This clonotype was found many times. The J gene is TRBJ2-7, the V gene TRBV7-8, with D hard to call. The germline V gene has CDR1 SGHVS and CDR2 FQNEAQ. The length of the CDR3 is 11 residues. Trimming pared 6 bases from V and 3 bases from J, leaving 6 bases between. The CDR3 reads CASSPRYEQYF. The DNA for the CDR3 is TGTGCCAGCAGTCCCCGCTACGAGCAGTACTTC.

V usage is TRBV20-1 and J usage is TRBJ1-6; weak D call: TRBD1 (5 bases). V gave up 0 bases and J gave up 10 bases, with 16 bases separating them. CDR1 DFQATT and CDR2 SNEGSKA come from the germline V gene (reference sequence). CDR3 length equals 15 residues. CDR3 sequence reads: CSARDPAGKGSPLHF. The DNA of the CDR3 is TGCAGTGCTAGAGACCCCGCAGGGAAAGGATCACCCCTCCACTTT.

This clonotype has only a few counts. The rearrangement joins TRBV7-8 to TRBJ2-4, with D possibly TRBD2 on 5 matching bases. The CDR3 runs to 16 residues. Per the germline V gene, CDR1 is SGHVS and CDR2 is FQNEAQ. Trimming left V 0 bases short and J 0 bases short, with 9 bases between. The DNA of the CDR3 is TGTGCCAGCAGCTTAGCTGGGGAGCTAGCCAAAAACATTCAGTACTTC. It codes for CASSLAGELAKNIQYF.

The V call is TRBV11-2, the J call TRBJ2-7; perhaps TRBD2 as D (6 bases). This CDR3 has 13 amino acids. CDR1 is SGHAT and CDR2 is FQNNGV in the germline V gene. V lost 6 bases and J 7 bases, leaving 16 bases between the germline ends. CDR3 residues: CASSRGGVLEQYF. The CDR3 nucleotides read TGTGCCAGCAGTAGAGGAGGGGTCTTAGAGCAGTACTTC.

The chain couples TRBV4-1 to TRBJ2-1; 15 nucleotides line up with TRBD2. The CDR3 length is 19 residues. Per germline, CDR1 MGHRA and CDR2 YSYEKL. The ends lost 4 bases at V and 0 bases at J; junction bases unmatched: 7. CDR3 nucleotides: TGCGCCAGCAGCCTCGGACTAGCGGGGGGGTTACCCTCCTACAATGAGCAGTTCTTC. This codes for CASSLGLAGGLPSYNEQFF.

V and J are TRBV27 and TRBJ2-4; TRBD2 is a possible D gene (6 bases). Germline lookup yields CDR1 MNHEY and CDR2 SMNVEV (reference sequence). V gave up 5 bases and J gave up 9 bases, with 14 bases separating them. The CDR3 totals 13 residues. The CDR3 reads CASSVRREVIQYF. In DNA, the CDR3 is TGTGCCAGCAGTGTAAGGAGGGAGGTCATTCAGTACTTC.

The rearrangement uses TRBV29-1 and TRBJ2-1; D remains ambiguous. This CDR3 is built from 11 residues. The V and J ends lost 4 bases and 3 bases respectively, with 4 bases between them. From germline, CDR1 is SQVTM and CDR2 ANQGSEA. The CDR3 protein is CSVVLYNEQFF. As DNA, the CDR3 is TGCAGCGTTGTACTCTACAATGAGCAGTTCTTC.

This chain joins TRBV4-3 and TRBJ2-5; 12 bases match TRBD2. The CDR3 has 17 amino acids. J lost 5 bases, V lost 1 base, and 8 bases had no gene match. CDR1 and CDR2 from the germline V gene are LGHNA and YSLEER. The CDR3 region is CASSQGLAGGFAETQYF. In DNA, the CDR3 is TGCGCCAGCAGCCAAGGGCTAGCGGGAGGGTTCGCGGAGACCCAGTACTTC.

The rearrangement links TRBV4-3 to TRBJ1-5; no firm D call. This CDR3 spans 16 amino acids. V gave up 0 bases and J gave up 0 bases, with 9 bases separating them. Germline CDR1 and CDR2: LGHNA and YSLEER. The CDR3 reads CASSQEYGHSNQPQHF. In nucleotides, the CDR3 is TGCGCCAGCAGCCAAGAGTACGGGCATAGCAATCAGCCCCAGCATTTT.

This clonotype was found a few times. This chain connects TRBV29-1 to TRBJ2-2; 7 nucleotides match TRBD2. Germline trimming cut 5 bases from V and 5 bases from J; bases unmatched to any gene: 8. The CDR3 loop spans 14 amino acids. Germline values: CDR1 SQVTM, CDR2 ANQGSEA. The CDR3 sequence is CSVSRGIRTGELFF. The CDR3, as DNA: TGCAGCGTTTCGCGGGGGATTCGGACCGGGGAGCTGTTTTTT.

The DNA of the CDR3 is TGCAGCGTTTCACAGGGACAGCTCTATGGCTACACCTTC. It translates to CSVSQGQLYGYTF. V and J are TRBV29-1 and TRBJ1-2, with TRBD1 identical over 7 bases. Trimming removed 5 bases from V and 4 bases from J; junction bases left unmatched: 7. Germline CDR1 is SQVTM and CDR2 is ANQGSEA. CDR3 length: 13 amino acids.

The rearrangement uses TRBV20-1 and TRBJ1-1; 7 nucleotides line up with TRBD1. The CDR3 covers 14 residues. Germline V gives CDR1 DFQATT, CDR2 SNEGSKA (reference sequence). V was clipped by 3 bases and J by 5 bases; unmatched bases: 9. This chain's CDR3 is CSARIPSRGTEAFF. The DNA of the CDR3 is TGCAGTGCTAGGATCCCCTCCAGGGGGACTGAAGCTTTCTTT.

The rearrangement links TRBV5-1 to TRBJ2-5; 8 bases line up with TRBD2. Germline-derived CDR1 and CDR2 are SGHRS and YFSETQ. After removal of 4 bases from V and 0 bases from J, the junction contained 5 bases not matched to a gene. This CDR3 has 15 residues. The CDR3 loop is CASSHISGDQETQYF. In nucleotides, the CDR3 is TGCGCCAGCAGCCACATTAGCGGGGACCAAGAGACCCAGTACTTC.

This clonotype was seen many times. The genes are TRBV18 and TRBJ2-5; possibly TRBD1 or TRBD2 for D (5 bases each). V dropped 8 bases and J dropped 2 bases, with 12 bases sitting between them. Germline-derived CDR1 and CDR2 are KGHSH and LQKENI. The CDR3 consists of 13 residues. The CDR3 region is CASSPGRQETQYF. The CDR3 nucleotides read TGTGCCAGCAGCCCGGGACGGCAAGAGACCCAGTACTTC.

The J gene is TRBJ2-5, the V gene TRBV2; 9 bases map to TRBD1. V dropped 10 bases and J dropped 2; count of bases not matched to a gene: 5. Germline V CDR1 and CDR2: SNHLY, FYNNEI. The CDR3 is 13 amino acids. CDR3 nucleotides: TGTGCCAATAACAGGGGGCGGCAAGAGACCCAGTACTTC. Protein sequence: CANNRGRQETQYF.

The chain combines TRBV28 with TRBJ2-2, with D perhaps matching TRBD2 (5 bases). This CDR3 region has 16 residues. Germline V gene lookup returns CDR1 MDHEN and CDR2 SYDVKM. V was shortened by 5 bases and J by 4 bases, with 17 bases between the two germline ends. In DNA form, the CDR3 reads TGTGCCAGCAGTCCCCGGGCGCGGAGGACCACCGGGGAGCTGTTTTTT. Its protein is CASSPRARRTTGELFF. Supplemented by reference TRBV28 and TRBJ2-2, the full variable domain reads DVKVTQSSRYLVKRTGEKVFLECVQDMDHENMFWYRQDPGLGLRLIYFSYDVKMKEKGDIPEGYSVSREKKERFSLILESASTNQTSMYLCASSPRARRTTGELFFGEGSRLTVL.